The sequence of this TCR beta chain was determined in a study of low-dose radiotherapy and immunotherapy resistance in tumors. The sample's time point: before trial treatment. This clonotype was observed many times. First-strand cDNA relied on TRAV- and TRBV-specific primers spanning alpha and beta chains. The PCR that amplified TCRs ran for around 21 cycles, relying on a constant-region primer and a V-primer adapter. Each CDR3 protein gets one entry after TCRdb re-called the reads with MiXCR. The data contain 55,000 to 80,000 distinct CDR3 sequences, around 27% of them singletons. The sample here was PBMCs, taken before treatment. The TCR was taken from a male donor with rectosigmoid adenocarcinoma.

Here the CDR3 DNA reads TGTGCCAGCAGTTTCTGGACAGGCCTGGCGGGGGGGACCCAGTACTTC. This codes for CASSFWTGLAGGTQYF. The gene calls are TRBV28 and TRBJ2-5, with D possibly matching TRBD2 (8 bases). The CDR3 extends over 16 amino acids. From germline, CDR1 is MDHEN and CDR2 SYDVKM. The V end was cut by 3 bases, the J end by 7 bases, with 21 bases between.